The TCR beta chain under discussion was sequenced for a study of cytomegalovirus exposure and HLA in healthy donors. Study-wide findings and caveats: Donors were assumed by presence/absence analyses to have roughly uniform sequencing depth.

Concerning this clone itself: What it binds is not known.

Primers: 60 Vbeta forward and 13 Jbeta reverse. Sequencing was performed with immunoSEQ multiplex PCR; in TCRdb, only in-frame clones are kept and a portion is missing. The sample shows some 200,000 clones, 70% to 80% of them seen only once. The CDR3 contains 15 residues. V trimming: 0 bases; J trimming: 7 bases; junction bases outside the gene matches: 3. Germline V lookup: CDR1 MNHEY, CDR2 SVGAGI. Sequenced sample: PBMCs. The genes are TRBV6-5 and TRBJ1-6, with 7 bases that match TRBD1. This TCR derives from a male donor in good health and CMV-seropositive. The CDR3 sequence is CASSYSRGPNSPLHF. The CDR3 DNA reads TGTGCCAGCAGTTACTCGAGGGGGCCAAATTCACCCCTCCACTTT.